This T cell receptor beta chain was sequenced in a study of shared T cell receptors in the human thymus. Trimming took 3 bases from V and 7 from J; bases not matched to a gene: 7. CDR1 is MRHNA and CDR2 is SNTAGT in the germline V gene. The CDR3 contains 15 residues. Generated by immunoSEQ multiplex PCR, the TCRdb table keeps only in-frame clones and is missing some. The sample shows 600,000 or so clones, approximately 89% of them seen only once. These same records also appear under a second study, on human thymus T cells.

The chain carries TRBV6-4 and TRBJ2-1, with 9 bases aligning to TRBD2. The sequence was obtained from a boy under two years old with a congenital heart defect. Sequenced sample: thymocytes. The CDR3 DNA is TGTGCCAGCAGTGAACGGCGGGGGGGCCGAAATGAGCAGTTCTTC. This gives the protein CASSERRGGRNEQFF.